This T cell receptor (beta chain) was profiled in a study of cytomegalovirus exposure and HLA in healthy donors. Study observations and caveats: In an earlier analysis, about 87% or about 30%: the productive usage of most TCR beta V segments. A later analysis linked a missense DCLRE1C variant to TCR beta V- and J-gene trimming.

For this clone: Antigen: not known.

Amplification used 60 Vbeta primers and 13 Jbeta primers. Assay used: immunoSEQ multiplex PCR; TCRdb lists only in-frame clones, some missing. The sample comprises some 110,000 clones, around 77% of which are singletons, and approximately 16% rests with the top ten. V shed 1 base and J shed 0 bases, with 16 bases lying between them. Germline loops: CDR1 SGHVS, CDR2 FQNEAQ. CDR3 length: 18 residues. This sequence joins TRBV7-8 and TRBJ1-5, with D possibly being TRBD1 (6 bases). The sequenced sample was PBMCs. This sequence originates from a man aged 50 to 59 in good health and CMV-seropositive. The CDR3 sequence: CASSLDPGHLYSNQPQHF. CDR3 DNA sequence: TGTGCCAGCAGCTTAGATCCGGGACACCTTTATAGCAATCAGCCCCAGCATTTT.